Listed below are T cell receptor beta chains from one sample, sequenced in a study of human T cells and chemical hapten exposure. TCRdb itself ran the RACE reads through MiXCR, one entry per CDR3 protein. Altogether over 150,000 distinct CDR3 sequences are present, roughly a quarter being singletons, with the ten largest covering 2% to 2.5%. Sample: whole blood, taken in connection with sensitization to the hapten diphenylcyclopropenone (DPC). The source of these receptors is a woman between 18 and 29 years old with alopecia areata. Some clones in this sample may be carry-over from other donors' samples. Each CDR3 is given with its conserved first and last residue. The D gene is left open where the match is weak. Clone size is shown for a subset of rows, as once, few, many or a class of expanded clone.

j_call v_call clone_size d_call cdr3_nt cdr3_aa
TRBJ1-1 TRBV20-1 NA NA TGCAGTGCTAGAACAGGTCCCCTTAACACTGAAGCTTTCTTT CSARTGPLNTEAFF
TRBJ2-1 TRBV11-2 many NA TGTGCCAGCAGCTTACGCGGGGAGCAGTTCTTC CASSLRGEQFF
TRBJ2-2 TRBV4-2 NA NA TGTGCCAGCAGCCGCTGGGGGGGGGAGCTGTTTTTT CASSRWGGELFF
TRBJ1-2 TRBV29-1 NA NA TGCAGCGTTGAAGTTGGGGGAGTCTATGGCTACACCTTC CSVEVGGVYGYTF
TRBJ2-3 TRBV4-3 NA NA TGCGCCAGCAGCCAACGTCGGGGGTTTACCACAGATACGCAGTATTTT CASSQRRGFTTDTQYF
TRBJ1-2 TRBV20-1 NA NA TGCACGGCTGGGTCTAACTATGGCTACACCTTC CTAGSNYGYTF
TRBJ2-5 TRBV6-6 few NA TGTGCCAGCAGTCTTATAACAGGGGAGACCCAGTACTTC CASSLITGETQYF
TRBJ2-1 TRBV29-1 NA TRBD1 TGCAGCGTTGTCGGGACAGGGGTATTGCATGAGCAGTTCTTC CSVVGTGVLHEQFF
TRBJ1-1 TRBV6-2/TRBV6-3 NA NA TGTGCCAGCAGACTCGCTGGGGGGCTGGGCACTGAAGCTTTCTTT CASRLAGGLGTEAFF
TRBJ2-5 TRBV7-2 few TRBD1 TGTGCCAGCAGTCTGGGACAGGGGGCAGGAGAGACCCAGTACTTC CASSLGQGAGETQYF
TRBJ2-3 TRBV7-9 NA TRBD1 TGTGCCAGCAGTCGTCGGACAGGGAAGAGCACAGATACGCAGTATTTT CASSRRTGKSTDTQYF
TRBJ1-2 TRBV4-2 many NA TGTGCCAGCAGCCTTGAGGGAGCTAACTATGGCTACACCTTC CASSLEGANYGYTF
TRBJ1-2 TRBV7-9 few NA TGTGCCAGCAGCTTGGGTGAGAACTATGGCTACACCTTC CASSLGENYGYTF
TRBJ2-1 TRBV20-1 few TRBD2 TGCAGTGCCCCCGGGACTAGCGGCAGAAGGTGGAATGAGCAGTTCTTC CSAPGTSGRRWNEQFF
TRBJ2-7 TRBV30 NA NA TGTGCCTGGACCGGCGGAATCCTTTTAACCCGCTACGAGCAGTACTTC CAWTGGILLTRYEQYF
TRBJ1-3 TRBV10-3 NA NA TGTGCCATCAGTGAGTCGTCCGGCAGGGCCACCGGAAACACCATATATTTT CAISESSGRATGNTIYF
TRBJ2-1 TRBV10-3 few TRBD2 TGTGCCATCAGTGGGGGGGCCTTAGCGGGGGGCGACAATGAGCAGTTCTTC CAISGGALAGGDNEQFF
TRBJ2-2 TRBV30 NA NA TGTGCCTGGAGTGGCTACGGGGCCCCCAGCACCGGGGAGCTGTTTTTT CAWSGYGAPSTGELFF
TRBJ1-4 TRBV12-3/TRBV12-4 NA NA TGTGCCAGCAGTTTTTCAGGGGAAAAACTGTTTTTT CASSFSGEKLFF
TRBJ2-3 TRBV6-5 many TRBD2 TGTGCCAGCGGGAGGGCAGATACGCAGTATTTT CASGRADTQYF
TRBJ1-4 TRBV5-1 NA NA TGCGCCAGCAGCTTCGGGACATTTAATGAAAAACTGTTTTTT CASSFGTFNEKLFF
TRBJ1-2 TRBV6-2/TRBV6-3 NA NA TGTGCCAGCAGTTCGCTCGGGACCCGGCCCCATGGCTACACCTTC CASSSLGTRPHGYTF
TRBJ2-7 TRBV6-6 few NA TGTGCCAGCAGGCGAACCGGGACCGTGAGCTCCTACGAGCAGTACTTC CASRRTGTVSSYEQYF
TRBJ2-1 TRBV4-1 few NA TGCGCCAGCAGCCCACAGCTCGGTGAGCAGTTCTTC CASSPQLGEQFF
TRBJ2-6 TRBV7-2 once NA TGTGCCAGCAGCTTTGAGGGTTCTGGGGCCAACGTCCTGACTTTC CASSFEGSGANVLTF
TRBJ2-2 TRBV7-9 NA TRBD2 TGTGCCAGCAGCTTGGGGGAGCGGGGCACCGGGGAGCTGTTTTTT CASSLGERGTGELFF
TRBJ1-1 TRBV10-3 NA NA TGTGCCATCAGTGTATCCGACAATATGAACACTGAAGCTTTCTTT CAISVSDNMNTEAFF
TRBJ1-6 TRBV7-2 few NA TGTGCCAGCAGCTTCCCCAGGGGTGGTTCACCCCTCCACTTT CASSFPRGGSPLHF
TRBJ2-7 TRBV30 NA TRBD1 TGTGCCTGGAGTGGGGACAGGGAAGTAGGGAAAGAGCAGTACTTC CAWSGDREVGKEQYF